This T cell receptor (beta chain) emerged from a study of neurological immune-mediated disorders. Study-wide results and limits: The study found no CDR3 amino acid sequences shared by expanded clones across subjects, suggesting private repertoires in all groups. The phylogenetic placement of 18 of 34 multiple sclerosis patients' repertoires in one related-CDR3 cluster constitutes a possible signature.

As for the cDNA, it was generated by 5'RACE with 10-nucleotide random UMIs. TCRdb re-derived calls from the 5' RACE reads in MiXCR, one entry per CDR3 protein. The sample consists of fewer than 80,000 distinct CDR3 sequences, 5.2% of them appearing once. Libraries used 2 million unsorted PBMCs kept frozen in RNAlater. This clonotype was picked up a small number of times. Its antigen is currently unknown. This clone may be a read error of a much larger clone one base away. This CDR3 contains 14 residues. Germline CDR1 SGHRS, CDR2 YFSETQ. Between the trimmed V and J ends, which lost 0 bases and 3 bases, there was a span of 10 bases.

The origin of this receptor is a woman in her 30s with multiple sclerosis. Sequencing was carried out using PBMCs. This sequence joins TRBV5-1 and TRBJ2-7; no reliable D call. CDR3 in amino acids: CASSLEGNGYEQYF. The CDR3 region has the DNA TGCGCCAGCAGCTTGGAGGGAAACGGCTACGAGCAGTACTTC.